The rows below give T cell receptor beta chains drawn from one sample of a study of T cell repertoires in cytomegalovirus infection. TCRdb reprocessed the reads with MiXCR, giving one entry per CDR3 protein. The sample lists about 320,000 distinct CDR3 sequences, 9% to 9.5% occurring once. Source material: PBMCs. These receptors were obtained from a human donor in good health (CMV status not recorded). Some clones in this sample may be carry-over from other donors' samples. Each CDR3 is given with its conserved first and last residue. The order of the fields is J gene, V gene, CDR3 protein.

J: TRBJ2-3; V: TRBV12-3/TRBV12-4; CDR3: CASGPRGDTQYF
J: TRBJ2-5; V: TRBV7-2; CDR3: CASSSPTSPETQYF
J: TRBJ1-1; V: TRBV19; CDR3: CASSIKIEPSNTEAFF
J: TRBJ1-4; V: TRBV6-5; CDR3: CASSYASAYPAVKLFF
J: TRBJ2-5; V: TRBV7-2; CDR3: CASSPRGARPEETQYF
J: TRBJ2-1; V: TRBV6-2/TRBV6-3; CDR3: CASGGPEQFF
J: TRBJ1-1; V: TRBV12-3/TRBV12-4; CDR3: CASSYGAGGWDTEAFF
J: TRBJ1-5; V: TRBV28; CDR3: CASTYTGTGNQPQHF
J: TRBJ2-7; V: TRBV6-1; CDR3: CASSPPCLHNYEQYF
J: TRBJ1-1; V: TRBV7-6; CDR3: CAALTNTEAFF
J: TRBJ2-7; V: TRBV27; CDR3: CASNPADSYEQYF
J: TRBJ2-7; V: TRBV28; CDR3: CASRPQENSYEQYF
J: TRBJ2-3; V: TRBV29-1; CDR3: CSVQGTAYTQYF
J: TRBJ2-3; V: TRBV7-2; CDR3: CASSLSLLTTDTQYF
J: TRBJ1-2; V: TRBV7-8; CDR3: CASSLGDRADTF
J: TRBJ1-5; V: TRBV7-9; CDR3: CASSLDLLYQPQHF
J: TRBJ2-3; V: TRBV20-1; CDR3: CSEAATDTQYF
J: TRBJ1-5; V: TRBV7-2; CDR3: CASSSPGQGNQPQHF
J: TRBJ2-1; V: TRBV30; CDR3: CAWSSQLSSYNEQFF
J: TRBJ2-7; V: TRBV20-1; CDR3: CCATSYVSYEQYF
J: TRBJ2-5; V: TRBV20-1; CDR3: CSAPRDRKRETQYF
J: TRBJ2-5; V: TRBV7-2; CDR3: CASSLAIAGVETQYF
J: TRBJ1-5; V: TRBV7-2; CDR3: CASSRVQLSNQPQHF
J: TRBJ2-1; V: TRBV6-5; CDR3: CASSRDRAHNEQFF
J: TRBJ2-7; V: TRBV11-2; CDR3: CASRPRGDLYEQYF
J: TRBJ2-7; V: TRBV19; CDR3: CASSIVPPGQRDYEQYF
J: TRBJ1-3; V: TRBV9; CDR3: CASSVAGGGASGNTIYF
J: TRBJ1-1; V: TRBV12-3/TRBV12-4; CDR3: CASSLEGARTEAFF
J: TRBJ2-7; V: TRBV6-2/TRBV6-3; CDR3: CASRLSGRAVYEQYF
J: TRBJ2-7; V: TRBV4-1; CDR3: CASSHDSYEQYF
J: TRBJ2-2; V: TRBV27; CDR3: CASKLLAGGELFF
J: TRBJ2-1; V: TRBV7-2; CDR3: CASSPPGTGNNEQFF
J: TRBJ1-1; V: TRBV4-2; CDR3: CASSQDVAEAFF
J: TRBJ2-1; V: TRBV15; CDR3: CATSRLTTGGSYNEQFF
J: TRBJ2-5; V: TRBV7-2; CDR3: CASSPGRETQYF
J: TRBJ2-7; V: TRBV7-8; CDR3: CASSPRRDSHYEQYF
J: TRBJ1-4; V: TRBV6-2/TRBV6-3; CDR3: CASRRSPGRSGSEKLFF
J: TRBJ2-3; V: TRBV28; CDR3: CASNLVAGGRGQYF
J: TRBJ2-1; V: TRBV7-2; CDR3: CASSLGLVRDEQFF
J: TRBJ2-7; V: TRBV4-2; CDR3: CASSQASGPSYEQYF
J: TRBJ1-1; V: TRBV7-2; CDR3: CASSLLAGSGTEAFF
J: TRBJ2-3; V: TRBV15; CDR3: CATSRAPPGQGGPATQYF
J: TRBJ2-1; V: TRBV6-2/TRBV6-3; CDR3: CASSRLISGTYNEQFF